The 26 T cell receptor beta chains below come from one sample, sequenced in a study of vaccination effects on CD4 cells after COVID-19. No antigens are known for them. Sequencing used immunoSEQ multiplex PCR; TCRdb keeps in-frame clones, though not all of them. The table shows 35,000 to 55,000 clones, with around 76% occurring only once. Investigators separated out CD4+ T cells once about 10 days of culture had passed. SARS-CoV-2 infection was confirmed by PCR in the person between March and December 2020. Participants were given two doses of BNT162b2 or mRNA-1273 vaccine. The specimen comprised CD4+ T cells from PBMCs cultured without peptide, sampled after COVID-19 vaccination. The receptors derive from a human donor who had a prior SARS-CoV-2 infection.

The CDR3 region has the DNA TGTGCCAGCAGTCACCCCGCCACCGGGGAGCTGTTTTTT. This sequence encodes CASSHPATGELFF. J is TRBJ2-2 and V is TRBV6-5; no reliable D call. CDR3 length equals 13 residues. Germline values: CDR1 MNHEY, CDR2 SVGAGI. V was shortened by 5 bases and J by 4 bases, with 8 bases between the two germline ends.

The V gene is TRBV11-3, the J gene TRBJ2-1; D is perhaps TRBD1 or TRBD2 (6 bases each). With 0 bases removed from V and 9 bases from J, the gap between germline ends came to 9 bases. The CDR3 totals 13 residues. Per the germline V gene, CDR1 is SGHNT and CDR2 is YENEEA. CDR3 nucleotide sequence: TGTGCCAGCAGCTTAGAAACGGGGGCTGAGCAGTTCTTC. Translating it yields CASSLETGAEQFF.

This clone was observed a few times. This chain connects TRBV6-5 to TRBJ1-1, with D possibly being TRBD1 (6 bases). Germline V gene sequence: CDR1 MNHEY, CDR2 SVGAGI. The CDR3 is 15 residues long. The V gene lost 2 bases and the J gene lost 0 bases, with 10 bases spanning the gap. CDR3 nucleotide sequence: TGTGCCAGCAGTTACCAGCAGGGGCTGAACACTGAAGCTTTCTTT. Protein product: CASSYQQGLNTEAFF.

V is TRBV24-1 and J is TRBJ2-1; D uncertain. The CDR3 covers 12 residues. The V end was cut by 4 bases, the J end by 5 bases, with 5 bases between. Germline CDR1 and CDR2: KGHDR and SFDVKD. Here the CDR3 reads CATSEYNNEQFF. CDR3 nucleotide sequence: TGTGCCACCAGTGAGTATAACAATGAGCAGTTCTTC.

The chain links TRBV20-1 to TRBJ2-7; D gene ambiguous. The CDR3 length is 11 residues. The germline V gene encodes CDR1 DFQATT and CDR2 SNEGSKA (reference sequence). Trimming shortened V by 3 bases and J by 3 bases, and 6 bases separated the two germline ends. CDR3 loop: CSASRSYEQYF. In DNA form, the CDR3 reads TGCAGTGCTAGCAGGAGCTACGAGCAGTACTTC.

The chain joins TRBV7-3 to TRBJ2-1; the D gene could be TRBD1 or TRBD2 (5 bases each). Germline CDR1 reads SGHTA; CDR2 reads FQGTGA. Between the trimmed V and J ends, which lost 5 bases and 10 bases, there was a span of 21 bases. CDR3 length: 15 residues. DNA for the CDR3: TGTGCCAGCAGCCCCGGGACCGCCGCTCTCAGGGAGCAGTTCTTC. Translated, it gives CASSPGTAALREQFF.

This chain uses TRBV6-1 with TRBJ2-7; no clear D. Trimming removed 2 bases at V and 2 bases at J, with 10 bases between. CDR3 length: 14 amino acids. CDR1 is MNHNS and CDR2 is SASEGT in the germline V gene. DNA for the CDR3: TGTGCCAGCAGTGAACGTCACGGTACCTACGAGCAGTACTTC. Translating gives CASSERHGTYEQYF.

The table lists this clone with a few counts. The chain links TRBV11-1 to TRBJ1-6; no reliable D call. Germline-derived CDR1 and CDR2 are SGHAT and FQDESV (reference sequence). The CDR3 runs 14 residues. The germline V and J ends were trimmed by 5 bases and 10 bases, with 15 bases remaining between them. Here the CDR3 reads CASSLPGLGSPLHF. CDR3 nucleotides: TGTGCCAGCAGCCTACCGGGCCTGGGGTCACCCCTCCACTTT. Filled out from reference TRBV11-1 and TRBJ1-6, the complete variable domain reads EAEVAQSPRYKITEKSQAVAFWCDPISGHATLYWYRQILGQGPELLVQFQDESVVDDSQLPKDRFSAERLKGVDSTLKIQPAELGDSAMYLCASSLPGLGSPLHFGNGTRLTVT.

The rearrangement uses TRBV5-4 and TRBJ2-5, with 9 nucleotides matching TRBD1. In germline, CDR1 is SGHNT, CDR2 YYREEE (reference sequence). The CDR3 length is 15 residues. The V segment lost 0 bases and the J segment 4 bases; nucleotides outside the gene matches: 4. The DNA of the CDR3 is TGTGCCAGCAGCTTGGGGGACAGGGATATAGAGACCCAGTACTTC. Translated: CASSLGDRDIETQYF.

The CDR3 DNA sequence: TGTGCCACCAGCAGGGGACAGGGAGCTTATAATTCACCCCTCCACTTT. It is translated as CATSRGQGAYNSPLHF. The V call is TRBV15, the J call TRBJ1-6; 9 nucleotides match TRBD1. Germline values: CDR1 LNHNV, CDR2 YYDKDF (reference sequence). The CDR3 contains 16 residues. The J segment lost 4 bases and the V segment lost 3 bases, leaving 4 bases of the junction unmatched.

The chain is built from TRBV6-1 and TRBJ1-5; tentative D call: TRBD1 (5 bases). V dropped 3 bases and J dropped 0 bases, with 12 bases sitting between them. The CDR3 sequence is 16 residues long. The germline V gene encodes CDR1 MNHNS and CDR2 SASEGT. The chain's CDR3 is CASSDRAGPSNQPQHF. CDR3 nucleotide sequence: TGTGCCAGCAGTGACAGGGCAGGCCCTAGCAATCAGCCCCAGCATTTT.

J is TRBJ2-3 and V is TRBV12-5; 12 bases agree with TRBD2. V gave up 2 bases and J gave up 4 bases; unmatched junction bases: 7. Germline lookup yields CDR1 LGHNT and CDR2 FRNRAP. This CDR3 is 17 amino acids long. CDR3 in amino acids: CASGLSQTSGGPDTQYF. CDR3 sequence (DNA): TGTGCTAGTGGTTTGTCTCAGACTAGCGGGGGTCCAGATACGCAGTATTTT.

The chain is built from TRBV30 and TRBJ1-2; perhaps TRBD1 as D (5 bases). Germline V gene lookup returns CDR1 GTSNPN and CDR2 SVGIG (reference sequence). The CDR3 consists of 14 residues. Between the trimmed V and J ends, which lost 5 bases and 5 bases, there was a span of 18 bases. Here the CDR3 DNA reads TGTGCCTGGGGGACGGGGCCCTTGGGGTATGGCTACACCTTC. Amino acids: CAWGTGPLGYGYTF.

The chain recombines TRBV7-2 with TRBJ2-3; 10 nucleotides agree with TRBD2. The V and J ends lost 5 bases and 8 bases, in that order; junction bases with no gene match: 7. This CDR3 contains 14 residues. Germline lookup yields CDR1 SGHTA and CDR2 FQGNSA. CDR3 sequence: CASSPSGSRGTQYF. In DNA, the CDR3 is TGTGCCAGCAGCCCTAGCGGGAGTCGGGGTACGCAGTATTTT.

This chain joins TRBV12-3 or TRBV12-4 and TRBJ2-4; D possibly corresponds to TRBD2 (5 bases). The CDR3 sequence is 12 residues long. The germline V and J ends were trimmed by 2 bases and 15 bases, with 14 bases remaining between them. The CDR3 loop reads CASSLTRTSLYF. DNA of the CDR3: TGTGCCAGCAGTTTAACCCGTACTAGTTTGTACTTC.

V usage is TRBV3-1 (or the pseudogene TRBV3-2) and J usage is TRBJ2-5, with 9 positions matching TRBD2. This CDR3 has 16 residues. The trim removed 3 bases at V and 2 bases at J, leaving 7 bases unmatched. Germline-derived CDR1 and CDR2 are LGHDT and YNNKEL (reference sequence). Written as DNA, the CDR3 is TGTGCCAGCAGCCAGTCCCGACTAGCGGCGCAAGAGACCCAGTACTTC. The encoded protein is CASSQSRLAAQETQYF.

The sample holds a few counts of this clone. The chain is built from TRBV19 and TRBJ1-4; no clear D gene. CDR1 is LNHDA, CDR2 SQIVND, per germline (reference sequence). Between the trimmed V and J ends, which lost 3 bases and 0 bases, there was a span of 5 bases. The CDR3 is 14 residues long. CDR3 nucleotides: TGTGCCAGTAGTATTACAGCAACTAATGAAAAACTGTTTTTT. Its translation: CASSITATNEKLFF.

This clone was seen a handful of times. The chain recombines TRBV28 with TRBJ2-3; TRBD1 matches 7 bases. Germline V CDR1 and CDR2: MDHEN, SYDVKM. This CDR3 spans 14 amino acids. Trimming took 5 bases from V and 2 from J; bases not matched to a gene: 4. CDR3 sequence: CASSRDSLTDTQYF. CDR3 nucleotides: TGTGCCAGCAGTCGGGACAGCCTCACAGATACGCAGTATTTT. The whole variable domain, filled in from reference TRBV28 and TRBJ2-3, reads DVKVTQSSRYLVKRTGEKVFLECVQDMDHENMFWYRQDPGLGLRLIYFSYDVKMKEKGDIPEGYSVSREKKERFSLILESASTNQTSMYLCASSRDSLTDTQYFGPGTRLTVL.

The genes are TRBV30 and TRBJ1-3, with no clear D. Germline V gene sequence: CDR1 GTSNPN, CDR2 SVGIG (reference sequence). Trimming pared 5 bases from V and 1 base from J, leaving 9 bases between. The CDR3 covers 13 residues. The DNA for the CDR3 is TGTGCCTGGGCGTTTGTTTCTGGAAACACCATATATTTT. This encodes CAWAFVSGNTIYF.

The chain recombines TRBV3-1 (or the pseudogene TRBV3-2) with TRBJ1-3; D uncertain. Trimming removed 4 bases from V and 4 bases from J, with 8 bases in between. Germline V gene lookup returns CDR1 LGHDT and CDR2 YNNKEL (reference sequence). CDR3 length: 13 residues. CDR3 amino acids: CASSPSGGNTIYF. The CDR3 DNA follows: TGTGCCAGCAGCCCGAGCGGCGGAAACACCATATATTTT.

The rearrangement uses TRBV6-2 or TRBV6-3 and TRBJ2-1, with D perhaps assigned TRBD1 or TRBD2 (5 bases each). V gave up 6 bases and J gave up 5 bases, with 14 bases separating them. Germline CDR1 is MNHEY and CDR2 is SVGEGT. This CDR3 is built from 14 residues. The CDR3 DNA reads TGTGCCAGCAGCCTACTAGGGGTTCACAATGAGCAGTTCTTC. Protein: CASSLLGVHNEQFF.

V is TRBV5-6 and J is TRBJ1-2; D gene ambiguous. This CDR3 region has 14 residues. Germline V gives CDR1 SGHDT, CDR2 YYEEEE. With 7 bases removed from V and 1 base from J, the gap between germline ends came to 14 bases. CDR3 region: CASGERGVNYGYTF. The CDR3 bases are TGTGCCAGCGGGGAGCGCGGAGTTAACTATGGCTACACCTTC.

The chain joins TRBV5-1 to TRBJ2-1, with TRBD1 identical over 8 bases. The CDR3 length is 15 residues. Trimming took 0 bases from V and 7 from J; bases not matched to a gene: 6. Germline V gives CDR1 SGHRS, CDR2 YFSETQ. CDR3 sequence (DNA): TGCGCCAGCAGCTTGGTGATCCAGGGGGCAAATGAGCAGTTCTTC. It codes for CASSLVIQGANEQFF.

This clone has more than one count but fewer than ten. The rearrangement joins TRBV10-3 to TRBJ1-5; 7 bases agree with TRBD1. Germline CDR1 is ENHRY and CDR2 is SYGVKD. Unmatched junction bases numbered 2, after V lost 4 bases and J lost 5 bases. The CDR3 contains 13 residues. The CDR3 region is CAISGDSDQPQHF. The CDR3 nucleotides read TGTGCCATCAGTGGGGACAGCGATCAGCCCCAGCATTTT.

V is TRBV2 and J is TRBJ2-3; 7 bases fit TRBD2. With V trimmed by 6 bases and J by 1 base, 10 bases remained unmatched. The germline V gene encodes CDR1 SNHLY and CDR2 FYNNEI. The CDR3 extends over 16 amino acids. In nucleotides, the CDR3 is TGTGCCAGCAGCGGCCGCGGGGGTCGAGGCACAGATACGCAGTATTTT. Translated: CASSGRGGRGTDTQYF. Filled out from reference TRBV2 and TRBJ2-3, the complete variable domain reads EPEVTQTPSHQVTQMGQEVILRCVPISNHLYFYWYRQILGQKVEFLVSFYNNEISEKSEIFDDQFSVERPDGSNFTLKIRSTKLEDSAMYFCASSGRGGRGTDTQYFGPGTRLTVL.

V gene TRBV27 combines with J gene TRBJ1-2; 7 positions match TRBD1. Germline V gene lookup returns CDR1 MNHEY and CDR2 SMNVEV (reference sequence). The CDR3 extends over 15 amino acids. V lost 6 bases, J lost 2 bases, and 9 bases stayed unmatched. The CDR3 DNA is TGTGCCAGCAGCTCCAGGGGGGATCGGAACTATGGCTACACCTTC. The encoded protein is CASSSRGDRNYGYTF.